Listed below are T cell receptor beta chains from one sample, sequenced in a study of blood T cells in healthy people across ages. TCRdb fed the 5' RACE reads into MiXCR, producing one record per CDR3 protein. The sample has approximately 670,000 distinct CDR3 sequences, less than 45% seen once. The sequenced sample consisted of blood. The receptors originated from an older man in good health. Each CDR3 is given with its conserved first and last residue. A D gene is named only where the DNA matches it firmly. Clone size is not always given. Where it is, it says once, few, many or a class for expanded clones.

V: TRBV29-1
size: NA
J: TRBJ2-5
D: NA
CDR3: CSVDRGAGETQYF
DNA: TGCAGCGTTGATAGGGGGGCCGGAGAGACCCAGTACTTC

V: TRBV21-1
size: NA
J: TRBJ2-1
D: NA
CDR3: CASSTKTSGRVRYNEQFF
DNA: TGTGCCAGCAGCACCAAGACTAGCGGGAGGGTTAGGTACAATGAGCAGTTCTTC

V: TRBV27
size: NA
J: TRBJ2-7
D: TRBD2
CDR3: CASSLGTSVSEQYF
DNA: TGTGCCAGCAGTTTAGGAACTAGCGTTTCCGAGCAGTACTTC

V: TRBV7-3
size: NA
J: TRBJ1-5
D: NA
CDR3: CASSLPELGANQPQHF
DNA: TGTGCCAGCAGCTTACCGGAGCTGGGGGCCAATCAGCCCCAGCATTTT

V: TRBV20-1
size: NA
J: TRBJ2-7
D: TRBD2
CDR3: CSARDKASGGKYEQYF
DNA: TGCAGTGCTAGAGATAAAGCTAGCGGGGGCAAGTACGAGCAGTACTTC

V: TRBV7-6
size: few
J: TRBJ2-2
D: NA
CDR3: CASSLWAGELFF
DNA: TGTGCCAGCAGCTTATGGGCCGGGGAGCTGTTTTTT

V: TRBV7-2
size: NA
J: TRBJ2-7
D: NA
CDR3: CASSSSAGLGYEQYF
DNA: TGTGCCAGCAGCTCCTCGGCAGGGCTGGGCTACGAGCAGTACTTC

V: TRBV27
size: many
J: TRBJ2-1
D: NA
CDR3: CASSVGDYNEQFF
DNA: TGTGCCAGCAGTGTCGGGGACTACAATGAGCAGTTCTTC

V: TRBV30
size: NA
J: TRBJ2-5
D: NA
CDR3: CAWSPDQRRAQYF
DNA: TGTGCCTGGTCGCCGGACCAGCGGCGGGCCCAGTACTTC

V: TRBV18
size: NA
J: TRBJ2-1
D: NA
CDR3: CASAAQGDEQFF
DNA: TGTGCCAGCGCGGCACAGGGTGATGAGCAGTTCTTC

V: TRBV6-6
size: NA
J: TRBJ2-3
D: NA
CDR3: CASAGAGTDTQYF
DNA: TGTGCCAGCGCTGGGGCAGGCACAGATACGCAGTATTTT

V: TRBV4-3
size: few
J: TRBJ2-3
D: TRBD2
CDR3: CASSFWTSSIISDTQYF
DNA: TGCGCCAGCAGCTTTTGGACTAGCAGTATCATCTCAGATACGCAGTATTTT

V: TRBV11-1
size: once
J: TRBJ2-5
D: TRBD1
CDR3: CASSRRTGKQGTQYF
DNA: TGTGCCAGCAGCCGACGGACAGGGAAGCAAGGGACCCAGTACTTC

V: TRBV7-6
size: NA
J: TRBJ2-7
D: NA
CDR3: CASSDDIYEQYF
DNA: TGTGCCAGCAGCGATGACATATACGAGCAGTACTTC

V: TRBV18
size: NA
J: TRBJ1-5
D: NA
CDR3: CASSPPGPEDQPQHF
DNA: TGTGCCAGCTCACCACCGGGGCCGGAAGATCAGCCCCAGCATTTT

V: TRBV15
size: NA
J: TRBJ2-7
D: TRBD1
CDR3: CAASGPGQSYEQYF
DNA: TGTGCCGCCAGCGGCCCGGGACAGTCCTACGAGCAGTACTTC

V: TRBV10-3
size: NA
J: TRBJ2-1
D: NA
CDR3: CAISESTRAVNEQFF
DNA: TGTGCCATCAGTGAGTCGACTCGGGCAGTCAATGAGCAGTTCTTC

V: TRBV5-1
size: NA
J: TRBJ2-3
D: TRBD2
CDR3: CASNLGLVPDTQYF
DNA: TGCGCCAGCAATCTGGGACTAGTTCCAGATACGCAGTATTTT

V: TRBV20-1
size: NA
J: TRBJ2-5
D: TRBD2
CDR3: CSASSGGETQYF
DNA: TGCAGTGCTAGTAGCGGGGGAGAGACCCAGTACTTC

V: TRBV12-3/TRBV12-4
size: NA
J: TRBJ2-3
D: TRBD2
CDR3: CASSSIQTSGGSTDTQYF
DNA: TGTGCCAGCAGTTCGATTCAGACTAGCGGGGGGTCCACAGATACGCAGTATTTT

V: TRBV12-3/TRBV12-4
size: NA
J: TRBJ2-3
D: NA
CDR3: CASSPPVRLGGTDTQYF
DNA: TGTGCCAGCAGCCCCCCCGTTCGGCTCGGAGGTACAGATACGCAGTATTTT

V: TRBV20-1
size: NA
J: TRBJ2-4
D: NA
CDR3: CSAREQGLAKNIQYF
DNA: TGCAGTGCTAGAGAGCAGGGTCTGGCCAAAAACATTCAGTACTTC

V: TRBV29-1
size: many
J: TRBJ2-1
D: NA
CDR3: CSVDRGSNEQFF
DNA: TGCAGCGTTGACCGGGGAAGCAATGAGCAGTTCTTC

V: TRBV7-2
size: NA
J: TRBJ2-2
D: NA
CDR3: CASSLVGGAISGELFF
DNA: TGTGCCAGCAGCTTAGTGGGCGGGGCCATTTCCGGGGAGCTGTTTTTT

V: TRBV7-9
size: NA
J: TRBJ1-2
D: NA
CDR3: CASSLGYRARSNYGYTF
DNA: TGTGCCAGCAGCTTAGGTTACAGGGCTCGTTCTAACTATGGCTACACCTTC

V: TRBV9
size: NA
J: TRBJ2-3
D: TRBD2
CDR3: CASSVSGTSGKDMQYF
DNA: TGTGCCAGCAGCGTTAGTGGGACTAGCGGGAAGGATATGCAGTATTTT

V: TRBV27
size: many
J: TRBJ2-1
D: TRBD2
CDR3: CASSATSAGEQFF
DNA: TGTGCCAGCAGTGCGACTAGCGCCGGTGAGCAGTTCTTC

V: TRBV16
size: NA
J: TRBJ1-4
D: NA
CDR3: CASSQSGGVEEKLFF
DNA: TGTGCCAGCAGCCAATCGGGGGGAGTGGAAGAAAAACTGTTTTTT

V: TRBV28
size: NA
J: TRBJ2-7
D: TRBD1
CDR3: CASSISTGGFEQYF
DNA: TGTGCCAGCAGTATTTCGACAGGGGGCTTCGAGCAGTACTTC

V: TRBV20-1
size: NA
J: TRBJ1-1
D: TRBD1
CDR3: CSPSTGRGITEAFF
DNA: TGCAGTCCCTCGACAGGGCGAGGAATCACTGAAGCTTTCTTT

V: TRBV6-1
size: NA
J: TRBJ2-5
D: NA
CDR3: CASSVLQGQETQYF
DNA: TGTGCCAGCAGTGTCCTGCAGGGGCAAGAGACCCAGTACTTC

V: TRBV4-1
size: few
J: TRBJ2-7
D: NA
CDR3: CASSQEGSHEQYF
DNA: TGCGCCAGCAGCCAAGAGGGGAGCCACGAGCAGTACTTC

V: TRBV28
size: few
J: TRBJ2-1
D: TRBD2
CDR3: CASSLVLAGNNEQFF
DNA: TGTGCCAGCAGTTTAGTACTAGCGGGGAACAATGAGCAGTTCTTC

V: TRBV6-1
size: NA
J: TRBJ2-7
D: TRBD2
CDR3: CASTASGNYEQYF
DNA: TGTGCCAGCACCGCTAGCGGGAATTACGAGCAGTACTTC

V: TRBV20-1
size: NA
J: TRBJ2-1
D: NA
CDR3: CSARRVERQETQFF
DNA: TGCAGTGCTCGGAGGGTCGAGAGGCAAGAGACCCAGTTCTTC

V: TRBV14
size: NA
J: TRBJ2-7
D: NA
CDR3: CASSQDRSGRNEQYF
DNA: TGTGCCAGCAGCCAAGATCGGTCAGGGCGAAACGAGCAGTACTTC

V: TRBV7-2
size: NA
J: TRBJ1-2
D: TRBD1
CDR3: CASSENRQGTGYGYTF
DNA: TGTGCCAGCAGCGAAAACCGACAGGGGACGGGCTATGGCTACACCTTC

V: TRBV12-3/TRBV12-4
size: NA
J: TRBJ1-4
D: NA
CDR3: CASTVGQGSFTNEKLFF
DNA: TGTGCCAGCACTGTAGGGCAGGGGAGTTTCACTAATGAAAAACTGTTTTTT

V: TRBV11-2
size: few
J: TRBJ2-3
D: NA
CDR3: CASSSRRRRDTQYF
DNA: TGTGCCAGCAGCAGCCGGCGGCGACGAGATACGCAGTATTTT

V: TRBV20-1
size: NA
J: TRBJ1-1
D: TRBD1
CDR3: CSALQGANTEAFF
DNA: TGCAGTGCCTTACAGGGGGCGAACACTGAAGCTTTCTTT

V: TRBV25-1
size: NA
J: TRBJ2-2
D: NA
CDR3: CASQFANTGELFF
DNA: TGTGCCAGCCAGTTCGCGAACACCGGGGAGCTGTTTTTT

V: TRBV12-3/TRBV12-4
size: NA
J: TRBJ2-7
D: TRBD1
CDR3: CASSLGQQQETLYF
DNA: TGTGCCAGCAGTTTGGGACAGCAACAAGAGACCCTGTACTTC

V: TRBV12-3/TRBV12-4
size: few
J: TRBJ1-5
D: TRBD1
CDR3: CASSPSPGGWGQPQHF
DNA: TGTGCCAGCAGTCCAAGTCCAGGGGGTTGGGGTCAGCCCCAGCATTTT

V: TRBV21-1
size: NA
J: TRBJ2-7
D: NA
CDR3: CASSKALSRPYEQYF
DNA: TGTGCCAGCAGCAAAGCGCTTTCCAGGCCCTACGAGCAGTACTTC

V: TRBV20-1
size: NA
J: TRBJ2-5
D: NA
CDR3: CSAAEGRETQYF
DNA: TGCAGTGCTGCCGAGGGGCGGGAGACCCAGTACTTC

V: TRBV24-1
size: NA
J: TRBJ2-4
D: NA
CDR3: CATSREHSYNEQYF
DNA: TGTGCCACCAGCCGAGAGCATAGCTACAATGAGCAGTACTTC

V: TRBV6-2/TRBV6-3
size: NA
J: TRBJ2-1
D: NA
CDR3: CASSYSRDYEQFF
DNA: TGTGCCAGCAGTTACAGCAGGGATTATGAGCAGTTCTTC

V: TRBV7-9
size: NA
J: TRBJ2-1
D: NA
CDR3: CASSLWGEDYNEQFF
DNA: TGTGCCAGCAGCTTATGGGGGGAGGACTACAATGAGCAGTTCTTC

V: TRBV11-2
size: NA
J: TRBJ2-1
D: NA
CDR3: CASSLVHSTGVRRDEQFF
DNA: TGTGCCAGCAGCTTAGTTCACTCTACGGGGGTACGTAGAGATGAGCAGTTCTTC

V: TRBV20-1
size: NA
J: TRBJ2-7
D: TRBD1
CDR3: CSARDAGQGAGEQYF
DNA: TGCAGTGCTAGAGATGCTGGGCAGGGGGCGGGTGAGCAGTACTTC

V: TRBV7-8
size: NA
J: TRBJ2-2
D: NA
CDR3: CASSFAQGSTGELFF
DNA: TGTGCCAGCAGCTTTGCTCAGGGTAGCACCGGGGAGCTGTTTTTT

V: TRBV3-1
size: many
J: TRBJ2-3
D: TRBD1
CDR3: CASSQDRDRTQYF
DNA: TGTGCCAGCAGCCAAGACCGGGACAGGACGCAGTATTTT

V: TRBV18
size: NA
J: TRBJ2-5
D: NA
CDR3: CASSPTLTAGSEYF
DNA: TGTGCCAGCTCTCCCACACTAACGGCAGGGAGTGAGTACTTC